These 20 T cell receptor beta chains were sequenced from one sample in a study of beta chain features in type 1 diabetes (dated by TCRdb to 2017 to 2018). Receptor amplification or capture employed the immunoSEQ multiplex PCR assay. The entire isolated RNA was reverse transcribed using the High Capacity cDNA Reverse Transcription Kit, and thus expressed TCRB transcripts were sequenced. TCRdb took over this immuneACCESS table, retaining in-frame rearrangements with V and J assigned. Such tables are incomplete; in checked studies, under half of the missing clones stem from an unresolved V gene, and the remainder is unexplained. Across this sample there are approximately 110,000 clones, with about two fifths seen only once. The leading ten clones occupy approximately 0.065% of the sample. Sequencing was performed on stem cell memory CD4+ T cells from blood. The cell subset or site label corresponds to: stem cell-like memory CD4+ T cells. The receptors come from a woman aged 18 to 35 in good health.

This chain uses TRBV4-1 with TRBJ2-1; D not resolved. CDR1 MGHRA and CDR2 YSYEKL come from the germline V gene. V shed 6 bases and J shed 5 bases, with 14 bases lying between them. There are 14 residues in the CDR3. As DNA, the CDR3 is TGCGCCAGCAGGGCTTACGTCCGTGACAATGAGCAGTTCTTC. This sequence encodes CASRAYVRDNEQFF.

This chain connects TRBV5-1 to TRBJ1-2; D unclear. V dropped 0 bases and J dropped 6 bases, with 6 bases sitting between them. The CDR3 sequence is 12 residues long. The germline gives CDR1 SGHRS, CDR2 YFSETQ. CDR3 nucleotides: TGCGCCAGCAGCTTGGCTCTTGATGGCTACACCTTC. It translates to CASSLALDGYTF. The full variable domain, its missing parts supplied by reference TRBV5-1 and TRBJ1-2, is KAGVTQTPRYLIKTRGQQVTLSCSPISGHRSVSWYQQTPGQGLQFLFEYFSETQRNKGNFPGRFSGRQFSNSRSEMNVSTLELGDSALYLCASSLALDGYTFGSGTRLTVV.

This clone turned up a few times. Written as DNA, the CDR3 is TGTGCCAGCAGCGTCGGCGGGAGAGGGGGCAATGAGCAGTTCTTC. Translated: CASSVGGRGGNEQFF. This chain links TRBV9 with TRBJ2-1, with D possibly being TRBD2 (7 bases). The CDR3 is 15 residues long. Germline loops: CDR1 SGDLS, CDR2 YYNGEE. V was trimmed by 2 bases and J by 6 bases, leaving 15 bases between them.

The V and J genes are TRBV7-3 and TRBJ1-1; D remains ambiguous. CDR1 is SGHTA and CDR2 is FQGTGA in the germline V gene. This CDR3 is built from 13 residues. The V gene lost 5 bases and the J gene lost 5 bases, with 12 bases spanning the gap. The CDR3 DNA sequence: TGTGCCAGCAGCGCCCGATCAGCGACTGAAGCTTTCTTT. This encodes CASSARSATEAFF.

The V and J genes are TRBV6-5 and TRBJ2-7; 10 bases fit TRBD1. The length of the CDR3 is 15 residues. V dropped 4 bases and J dropped 6; count of bases not matched to a gene: 9. CDR1 and CDR2 from the germline V gene are MNHEY and SVGAGI. CDR3 DNA: TGTGCCAGCAGTTTTGACAGGGGGCCGGGGAGCGAGCAGTACTTC. Its translation is CASSFDRGPGSEQYF.

This clone was seen a handful of times. The CDR3 loop is CASSATVSSYNEQFF. CDR3 bases: TGTGCCAGCAGTGCCACAGTTAGCTCCTACAATGAGCAGTTCTTC. This chain uses TRBV14 with TRBJ2-1, with D uncertain. The germline V gene has CDR1 SGHDN and CDR2 FVKESK. The V end lost 6 bases, the J end lost 0 bases, and 12 bases lay between the germline ends. CDR3 length: 15 residues.

The gene calls are TRBV11-2 and TRBJ2-7; D gene unclear. The V end was cut by 2 bases, the J end by 4 bases, with 6 bases between. This CDR3 contains 12 residues. CDR1 is SGHAT and CDR2 is FQNNGV in the germline V gene. The CDR3 DNA reads as TGTGCCAGCAGCTTACTAGGTTACGAGCAGTACTTC. Protein sequence: CASSLLGYEQYF.

The CDR3: CASSSGLARVGEQYF. The DNA of the CDR3 is TGTGCCAGCAGCTCGGGACTAGCGAGAGTGGGGGAGCAGTACTTC. The chain recombines TRBV7-2 with TRBJ2-7, with TRBD2 identical over 10 bases. The CDR3 sequence is 15 residues long. The germline gives CDR1 SGHTA, CDR2 FQGNSA. After removal of 4 bases from V and 7 bases from J, the junction contained 10 bases not matched to a gene.

This sequence joins TRBV28 and TRBJ1-1; D not certain. The CDR3 is 15 amino acids. V was cut by 4 bases and J by 0 bases, with 12 bases left in between. Germline CDR1 and CDR2: MDHEN and SYDVKM. CDR3 bases: TGTGCCAGCAGTTGGAATCGGGGAATGAACACTGAAGCTTTCTTT. It yields the protein CASSWNRGMNTEAFF.

The chain carries TRBV18 and TRBJ2-1; 7 bases are a match to TRBD2. J was trimmed by 3 bases and V by 2 bases; bases with no gene match: 16. The CDR3 has 19 residues. Germline V gives CDR1 KGHSH, CDR2 LQKENI. The CDR3, as DNA: TGTGCCAGCTCACCAGACGGGAGGCCATTGGCCAACCGCTACAATGAGCAGTTCTTC. Translating gives CASSPDGRPLANRYNEQFF.

The chain combines TRBV7-9 with TRBJ2-5, with 12 bases fitting TRBD2. The J call may be in error: the DNA end matches TRBJ2-7 better. The CDR3 is made up of 18 amino acids. Germline V lookup: CDR1 SEHNR, CDR2 FQNEAQ (reference sequence). CDR3 sequence (DNA): TGTGCCAGCAGCTTATCCCATACTAGCGGGAGGCTCCTTGACGAGCAGTACTTC. The encoded protein is CASSLSHTSGRLLDEQYF.

This clone was detected only a few times. The chain has TRBV5-1 and TRBJ2-3; the match to TRBD2 covers 7 bases. The CDR3 has 15 amino acids. The ends lost 0 bases at V and 14 bases at J; junction bases unmatched: 15. Germline CDR1 and CDR2: SGHRS and YFSETQ. CDR3 sequence: CASSLEGPGRTSPYF. The CDR3 DNA reads TGCGCCAGCAGCTTGGAAGGGCCGGGTAGGACTAGTCCGTATTTT.

The J gene is TRBJ2-7, the V gene TRBV30; tentatively, D is TRBD2 (6 bases). Trimming stripped 0 bases from V and 6 bases from J, with 12 bases between. The CDR3 sequence is 13 residues long. Germline CDR1 GTSNPN, CDR2 SVGIG (reference sequence). For the CDR3, the DNA is TGTGCCTGGAGTGTAACGGGAGTCACCGAGCAGTACTTC. Protein sequence: CAWSVTGVTEQYF.

This chain connects TRBV19 to TRBJ2-7; 9 bases fit TRBD1. The trim removed 5 bases at V and 3 bases at J, leaving 5 bases unmatched. The CDR3 loop spans 14 amino acids. Germline CDR1 is LNHDA and CDR2 is SQIVND (reference sequence). For the CDR3, the DNA is TGTGCCAGTAGTCCCCCGGGACAGGGCTACGAGCAGTACTTC. Its protein is CASSPPGQGYEQYF.

The V call is TRBV5-1, the J call TRBJ2-7; possible D gene TRBD1, 6 bases. Per germline, CDR1 SGHRS and CDR2 YFSETQ. V lost 4 bases and J 3 bases, leaving 20 bases between the germline ends. This CDR3 has 16 amino acids. The CDR3 protein is CASSPLGRQGSYEQYF. Here the CDR3 DNA reads TGCGCCAGCAGCCCCCTGGGTCGGCAGGGGAGCTACGAGCAGTACTTC.

The chain is built from TRBV2 and TRBJ1-2; D unresolved. Germline CDR1 reads SNHLY; CDR2 reads FYNNEI. Trimming took off 4 bases at V and 7 bases at J, with 16 bases between the two ends. The CDR3 spans 14 residues. The CDR3, as DNA: TGTGCCAGCAGTGGTAACAGCGGGAGCCGTGGCTACACCTTC. Translating it yields CASSGNSGSRGYTF. The variable domain in full, with the rest retrieved from reference TRBV2 and TRBJ1-2, is EPEVTQTPSHQVTQMGQEVILRCVPISNHLYFYWYRQILGQKVEFLVSFYNNEISEKSEIFDDQFSVERPDGSNFTLKIRSTKLEDSAMYFCASSGNSGSRGYTFGSGTRLTVV.

This clone occurred a few times. The CDR3 DNA reads as TGTGCCAGCAGTTTCTCTGACAGTCGATTCTTATTCTTT. This translates into CASSFSDSRFLFF. The chain has TRBV27 and TRBJ1-1; possibly TRBD1 for D (5 bases). V was cut by 3 bases and J by 14 bases, with 19 bases left in between. The CDR3 is made up of 13 amino acids. Germline V gene sequence: CDR1 MNHEY, CDR2 SMNVEV (reference sequence).

This chain uses TRBV28 with TRBJ2-7, with 8 bases fitting TRBD1. Germline lookup yields CDR1 MDHEN and CDR2 SYDVKM. V trimming: 8 bases; J trimming: 2 bases; junction bases outside the gene matches: 11. There are 15 residues in the CDR3. The DNA for the CDR3 is TGTGCCAGCCTGGGACAGGAAGAGCGGGCCTACGAGCAGTACTTC. This codes for CASLGQEERAYEQYF.

This chain joins TRBV7-3 and TRBJ2-6; TRBD2 is a possible D gene (6 bases). Germline values: CDR1 SGHTA, CDR2 FQGTGA. V dropped 3 bases and J dropped 5 bases, with 11 bases sitting between them. This CDR3 spans 15 amino acids. CDR3 sequence (DNA): TGTGCCAGCAGCTTTGGAGGGGCTAGGGCCAACGTCCTGACTTTC. It is translated as CASSFGGARANVLTF.

The chain links TRBV28 to TRBJ1-5, with 9 bases that match TRBD1. V lost 3 bases to trimming and J lost 3 bases; unmatched junction nucleotides: 9. Per germline, CDR1 MDHEN and CDR2 SYDVKM. This CDR3 has 17 amino acids. The CDR3 region is CASSFSRTGVLNQPQHF. CDR3 DNA: TGTGCCAGCAGTTTCTCCAGGACAGGGGTCCTCAATCAGCCCCAGCATTTT.